A selection of T cell receptor beta chains follows, all from one sample in a study of technical replicates of blood from a handful of donors. TCRdb's copy holds only in-frame clones and misses some; the assay was immunoSEQ multiplex PCR. The sample contains roughly 79,000 clones, just under 95% of which appear only once. Sequenced sample: T cells isolated from PBMCs. The receptors originated from a human donor in good health. Both conserved end residues are part of each CDR3. The D gene is left open where the match is weak. Clone size is given for some rows only: seen once, a few or many times, or a class if the clone is expanded.

J: TRBJ1-1; V: TRBV6-6; D: TRBD1; size: -; CDR3: CASSYSGGGTEAFF; DNA: TGTGCCAGCAGTTACTCAGGGGGCGGGACTGAAGCTTTCTTT
J: TRBJ2-1; V: TRBV19; D: TRBD2; size: -; CDR3: CASTRRASGELGEQFF; DNA: TGTGCCAGTACCAGGAGGGCTAGCGGGGAGTTGGGTGAGCAGTTCTTC
J: TRBJ2-3; V: TRBV2; D: TRBD1; size: -; CDR3: CASSYRAGGSATDTQYF; DNA: TGTGCCAGCAGTTACAGGGCAGGGGGCAGCGCCACAGATACGCAGTATTTT
J: TRBJ2-7; V: TRBV9; D: TRBD2; size: once; CDR3: CASSVSAAGAYGEQYF; DNA: TGTGCCAGCAGCGTAAGTGCAGCGGGAGCCTACGGGGAGCAGTACTTC
J: TRBJ1-2; V: TRBV2; D: TRBD1; size: -; CDR3: CASTRQGSANYGYTF; DNA: TGTGCCAGCACAAGACAGGGGTCAGCTAACTATGGCTACACCTTC
J: TRBJ2-7; V: TRBV9; D: TRBD1; size: -; CDR3: CASGPGQGASYEQYF; DNA: TGTGCCAGCGGGCCGGGACAGGGGGCCTCCTACGAGCAGTACTTC
J: TRBJ2-1; V: TRBV4-1; D: TRBD2; size: -; CDR3: CASSQEGGWTSDYNEQFF; DNA: TGCGCCAGCAGCCAAGAAGGGGGCTGGACTAGCGACTACAATGAGCAGTTCTTC
J: TRBJ1-4; V: TRBV4-2; D: -; size: -; CDR3: CASSPRGGFQFF; DNA: TGTGCCAGCAGCCCTCGTGGGGGGTTCCAGTTTTTT
J: TRBJ2-7; V: TRBV5-4; D: -; size: few; CDR3: CASRQELGTLGEQYF; DNA: TGTGCCAGCAGGCAGGAACTAGGAACCCTCGGCGAGCAGTACTTC
J: TRBJ1-2; V: TRBV4-2; D: -; size: -; CDR3: CASSQDGPGNGYTF; DNA: TGTGCCAGCAGCCAAGATGGGCCAGGGAATGGCTACACCTTC
J: TRBJ2-5; V: TRBV7-7; D: TRBD2; size: once; CDR3: CASSFGAGGETQYF; DNA: TGTGCTAGCAGCTTTGGAGCGGGGGGGGAGACCCAGTACTTC
J: TRBJ1-3; V: TRBV19; D: -; size: -; CDR3: CASMSPGSGNTIYF; DNA: TGTGCCAGTATGTCTCCGGGGTCTGGAAACACCATATATTTT
J: TRBJ1-5; V: TRBV4-1; D: -; size: -; CDR3: CASSQGQAPGQPQHF; DNA: TGCGCCAGCAGCCAAGGACAGGCCCCAGGTCAGCCCCAGCATTTT
J: TRBJ2-7; V: TRBV9; D: TRBD2; size: -; CDR3: CASSVELAGEQYF; DNA: TGTGCCAGCAGCGTAGAACTAGCGGGCGAGCAGTACTTC
J: TRBJ2-1; V: TRBV18; D: -; size: -; CDR3: CASSPGSSSYNEQFF; DNA: TGTGCCAGCTCACCCGGGTCAAGCTCCTACAATGAGCAGTTCTTC
J: TRBJ1-5; V: TRBV2; D: -; size: few; CDR3: CASSGQRNQPQHF; DNA: TGTGCCAGCAGTGGACAGAGGAATCAGCCCCAGCATTTT
J: TRBJ1-1; V: TRBV9; D: -; size: -; CDR3: CASSVTGLNTEAFF; DNA: TGTGCCAGCAGCGTAACAGGGTTGAACACTGAAGCTTTCTTT
J: TRBJ2-7; V: TRBV9; D: TRBD2; size: -; CDR3: CASSVVGSGGLSYEQYF; DNA: TGTGCCAGCAGCGTAGTAGGGAGCGGGGGACTCTCCTACGAGCAGTACTTC
J: TRBJ1-1; V: TRBV19; D: -; size: -; CDR3: CASRGRKRTNTEAFF; DNA: TGTGCCAGTAGAGGACGAAAGCGGACGAACACTGAAGCTTTCTTT
J: TRBJ1-1; V: TRBV7-9; D: TRBD1; size: -; CDR3: CASSLTGQPNTEAFF; DNA: TGTGCCAGCAGCTTAACGGGACAGCCGAACACTGAAGCTTTCTTT
J: TRBJ2-5; V: TRBV7-3; D: TRBD2; size: once; CDR3: CASSTSGSNQETQYF; DNA: TGTGCCAGCAGCACTAGCGGGAGTAATCAAGAGACCCAGTACTTC
J: TRBJ2-7; V: TRBV6-5; D: -; size: -; CDR3: CASSYSTGIYEQYF; DNA: TGTGCCAGCAGTTACTCCACAGGGATCTACGAGCAGTACTTC
J: TRBJ2-1; V: TRBV7-2; D: -; size: -; CDR3: CASSFSGSTYNEQFF; DNA: TGTGCCAGCAGCTTTAGCGGAAGCACTTACAATGAGCAGTTCTTC
J: TRBJ1-1; V: TRBV30; D: -; size: few; CDR3: CAWSVHRGEAFF; DNA: TGTGCCTGGAGTGTACATCGCGGTGAAGCTTTCTTT
J: TRBJ1-1; V: TRBV6-4; D: TRBD1; size: -; CDR3: CASSSTGDTEAFF; DNA: TGTGCCAGCAGCTCTACAGGGGACACTGAAGCTTTCTTT
J: TRBJ2-7; V: TRBV18; D: -; size: -; CDR3: CASSRDRISNEQYF; DNA: TGTGCCAGCTCACGAGACAGGATTTCCAACGAGCAGTACTTC
J: TRBJ1-2; V: TRBV12-5; D: TRBD1; size: once; CDR3: CASGPNRGLNYGYTF; DNA: TGTGCTAGTGGTCCCAACAGGGGTCTTAACTATGGCTACACCTTC
J: TRBJ2-7; V: TRBV19; D: TRBD1; size: -; CDR3: CASSGQGMSEQYF; DNA: TGTGCCAGTAGTGGACAGGGGATGAGCGAGCAGTACTTC
J: TRBJ2-7; V: TRBV7-8; D: TRBD1; size: -; CDR3: CASSFDRDEQYF; DNA: TGTGCCAGCAGCTTCGACAGGGATGAGCAGTACTTC
J: TRBJ2-1; V: TRBV2; D: -; size: -; CDR3: CASSDGSYNEQFF; DNA: TGTGCCAGCAGTGATGGTAGCTACAATGAGCAGTTCTTC
J: TRBJ2-7; V: TRBV28; D: -; size: -; CDR3: CASRTGDPYEQYF; DNA: TGTGCCAGCAGGACAGGCGATCCCTACGAGCAGTACTTC
J: TRBJ2-1; V: TRBV7-3; D: TRBD2; size: -; CDR3: CASSTGLAGGEQFF; DNA: TGTGCCAGCAGCACTGGACTAGCGGGAGGTGAGCAGTTCTTC
J: TRBJ1-1; V: TRBV10-2; D: -; size: few; CDR3: CASRNTEAFF; DNA: TGCGCCAGTAGGAACACTGAAGCTTTCTTT
J: TRBJ2-7; V: TRBV7-2; D: TRBD2; size: -; CDR3: CASSRTVLAGGEQYF; DNA: TGTGCCAGCAGCCGAACGGTCCTAGCGGGAGGCGAGCAGTACTTC
J: TRBJ1-2; V: TRBV19; D: -; size: -; CDR3: CASSIDLVHPYGYTF; DNA: TGTGCCAGTAGTATAGATCTTGTACATCCCTATGGCTACACCTTC
J: TRBJ1-1; V: TRBV20-1; D: -; size: -; CDR3: CSATRATEAFF; DNA: TGCAGTGCTACCAGGGCTACTGAAGCTTTCTTT
J: TRBJ2-2; V: TRBV4-3; D: TRBD1; size: -; CDR3: CASSQDLRTGDTGELFF; DNA: TGCGCCAGCAGCCAAGATCTGAGGACAGGGGACACCGGGGAGCTGTTTTTT
J: TRBJ2-7; V: TRBV7-9; D: -; size: -; CDR3: CASSLSPMWGLSSYEQYF; DNA: TGTGCCAGCAGCTTATCACCCATGTGGGGACTGAGCTCCTACGAGCAGTACTTC
J: TRBJ2-5; V: TRBV29-1; D: -; size: -; CDR3: CSGRTTLYQETQYF; DNA: TGCAGCGGTCGGACTACCTTGTACCAAGAGACCCAGTACTTC
J: TRBJ2-1; V: TRBV7-9; D: TRBD2; size: -; CDR3: CASSLVLAGDAYNEQFF; DNA: TGTGCCAGCAGCTTAGTATTAGCGGGAGATGCTTACAATGAGCAGTTCTTC
J: TRBJ1-2; V: TRBV19; D: -; size: once; CDR3: CASQPGDSYGYTF; DNA: TGTGCCAGTCAACCGGGGGATAGCTATGGCTACACCTTC
J: TRBJ2-7; V: TRBV7-2; D: -; size: -; CDR3: CASSYTSYEQYF; DNA: TGTGCCAGCAGCTACACATCCTACGAGCAGTACTTC
J: TRBJ2-7; V: TRBV30; D: TRBD2; size: -; CDR3: CASYSGRAEYEQYF; DNA: TGTGCCTCCTACAGCGGGAGGGCCGAGTACGAGCAGTACTTC
J: TRBJ2-5; V: TRBV19; D: -; size: -; CDR3: CAIKRGGWKETQYF; DNA: TGTGCCATAAAAAGGGGGGGCTGGAAAGAGACCCAGTACTTC
J: TRBJ2-3; V: TRBV27; D: -; size: -; CDR3: CASSLLPGTDTQYF; DNA: TGTGCCAGCAGTTTATTACCAGGAACAGATACGCAGTATTTT
J: TRBJ2-5; V: TRBV7-3; D: -; size: -; CDR3: CASSLGLTQETQYF; DNA: TGTGCCAGCAGCTTAGGACTAACTCAAGAGACCCAGTACTTC
J: TRBJ2-6; V: TRBV4-1; D: TRBD1; size: -; CDR3: CATTGAGANVLTF; DNA: TGCGCCACCACAGGGGCTGGGGCCAACGTCCTGACTTTC
J: TRBJ2-5; V: TRBV11-2; D: TRBD2; size: -; CDR3: CASSPTTSGDQETQYF; DNA: TGTGCCAGCAGCCCGACGACTAGCGGGGACCAAGAGACCCAGTACTTC
J: TRBJ1-5; V: TRBV6-6; D: -; size: -; CDR3: CASSYSTGNQPQHF; DNA: TGTGCCAGCAGTTACTCTACGGGGAATCAGCCCCAGCATTTT
J: TRBJ2-7; V: TRBV4-3; D: -; size: -; CDR3: CASSQFLLAGCEQYF; DNA: TGCGCCAGCAGCCAATTCCTTCTTGCGGGTTGCGAGCAGTACTTC
J: TRBJ2-7; V: TRBV4-1; D: -; size: -; CDR3: CASSQDGSEQYF; DNA: TGCGCCAGCAGCCAAGACGGTTCAGAGCAGTACTTC
J: TRBJ1-3; V: TRBV5-1; D: -; size: -; CDR3: CASSLTDSGNTIYF; DNA: TGCGCCAGCAGCTTGACAGACTCTGGAAACACCATATATTTT
J: TRBJ2-3; V: TRBV20-1; D: TRBD1; size: -; CDR3: CSANRGTQYF; DNA: TGCAGTGCAAACAGGGGTACGCAGTATTTT